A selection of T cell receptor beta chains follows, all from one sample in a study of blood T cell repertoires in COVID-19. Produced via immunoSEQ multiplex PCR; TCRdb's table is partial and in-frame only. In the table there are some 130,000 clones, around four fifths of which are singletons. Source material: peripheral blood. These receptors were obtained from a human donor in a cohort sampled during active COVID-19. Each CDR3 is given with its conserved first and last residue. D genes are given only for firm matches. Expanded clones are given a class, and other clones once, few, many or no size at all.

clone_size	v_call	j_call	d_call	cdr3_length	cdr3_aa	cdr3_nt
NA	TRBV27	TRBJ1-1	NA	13	CASNKQGNTEAFF	TGTGCCAGCAACAAACAGGGGAACACTGAAGCTTTCTTT
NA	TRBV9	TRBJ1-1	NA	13	CASSVFVGTEAFF	TGTGCCAGCAGCGTTTTCGTCGGGACTGAAGCTTTCTTT
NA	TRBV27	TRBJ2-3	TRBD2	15	CASSFFGGGTDTQYF	TGTGCCAGCAGTTTTTTCGGGGGGGGCACAGATACGCAGTATTTT
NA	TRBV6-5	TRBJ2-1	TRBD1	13	CASRRDRQGEQFF	TGTGCCAGCAGGCGGGACAGGCAGGGTGAGCAGTTCTTC
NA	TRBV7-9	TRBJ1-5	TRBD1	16	CASSFYVTGGNQPQHF	TGTGCCAGCAGCTTTTACGTCACAGGGGGCAATCAGCCCCAGCATTTT
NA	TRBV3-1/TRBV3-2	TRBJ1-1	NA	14	CASSQGGGVGGAFF	TGTGCCAGCAGCCAAGGGGGAGGGGTCGGTGGAGCTTTCTTT
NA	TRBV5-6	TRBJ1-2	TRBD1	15	CASSLGTETIYGYTF	TGTGCCAGCAGCCTCGGGACAGAGACGATCTATGGCTACACCTTC
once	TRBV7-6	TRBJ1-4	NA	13	CASSRGREGKLFF	TGTGCCAGCAGCCGGGGGCGGGAGGGAAAACTGTTTTTT
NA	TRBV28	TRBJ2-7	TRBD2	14	CASSPGTSGGRKYF	TGTGCCAGCAGCCCCGGGACTAGCGGGGGGCGGAAGTACTTC
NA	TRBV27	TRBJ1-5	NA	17	CASQGRFIAGGNQPQHF	TGTGCCAGCCAAGGGAGGTTCATAGCCGGTGGTAATCAGCCCCAGCATTTT
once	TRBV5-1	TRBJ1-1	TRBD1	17	CASSFSPGGMSNTEAFF	TGCGCCAGCAGCTTTTCTCCAGGGGGAATGTCGAACACTGAAGCTTTCTTT
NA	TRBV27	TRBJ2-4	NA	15	CASSSLLLAKNIQYF	TGTGCCAGCAGTTCGCTACTATTAGCCAAAAACATTCAGTACTTC
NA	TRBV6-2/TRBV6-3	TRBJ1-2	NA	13	CASSYLGSKGYTF	TGTGCCAGCAGTTATCTTGGGAGCAAGGGCTACACCTTC
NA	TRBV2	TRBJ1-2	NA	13	CASIQGVGAGYTF	TGTGCCAGCATCCAAGGGGTAGGGGCGGGCTACACCTTC
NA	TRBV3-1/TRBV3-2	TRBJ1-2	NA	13	CASSPGGAGGYTF	TGTGCCAGCAGCCCCGGCGGGGCGGGGGGCTACACCTTC
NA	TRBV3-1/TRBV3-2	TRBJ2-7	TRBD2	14	CASSQGAGTYEQYF	TGTGCCAGCAGCCAAGGAGCGGGGACCTACGAGCAGTACTTC
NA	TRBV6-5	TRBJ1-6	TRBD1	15	CASRAQGATNSPLHF	TGTGCCAGCAGGGCACAGGGGGCCACTAATTCACCCCTCCACTTT
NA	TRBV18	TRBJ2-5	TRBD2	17	CASSPPSSGGYQETQYF	TGTGCCAGCTCACCACCAAGTAGCGGGGGGTACCAAGAGACCCAGTACTTC
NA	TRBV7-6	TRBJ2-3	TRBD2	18	CASSLETSGPRRADTQYF	TGTGCCAGCAGCTTAGAGACTAGCGGGCCCCGACGGGCAGATACGCAGTATTTT
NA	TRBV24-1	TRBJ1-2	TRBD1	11	CATSGGQGYTF	TGTGCCACCTCAGGGGGCCAAGGCTACACCTTC
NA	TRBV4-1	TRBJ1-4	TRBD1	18	CASSQRGLVGTDKEKLFF	TGCGCCAGCAGCCAGCGCGGGCTGGTCGGGACAGATAAAGAAAAACTGTTTTTT
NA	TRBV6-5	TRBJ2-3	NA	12	CATALYTDTQYF	TGTGCCACCGCCCTATACACAGATACGCAGTATTTT
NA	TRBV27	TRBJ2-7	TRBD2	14	CASSFQRGVREQYF	TGTGCCAGCAGTTTCCAGCGGGGGGTCCGCGAGCAGTACTTC
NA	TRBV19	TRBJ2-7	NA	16	CASSPVWSEGSYEQYF	TGTGCCAGTAGCCCGGTCTGGAGTGAGGGTTCCTACGAGCAGTACTTC
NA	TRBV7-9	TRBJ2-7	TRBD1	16	CASSLDPGQGTYEQYF	TGTGCCAGCAGCTTGGACCCGGGACAGGGGACCTACGAGCAGTACTTC
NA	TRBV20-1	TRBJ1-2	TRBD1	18	CSASLHNIRDRGNYGYTF	TGCAGTGCTAGTCTTCACAACATCCGGGACAGGGGAAACTATGGCTACACCTTC
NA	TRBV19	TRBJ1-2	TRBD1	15	CASSIEGGQVAGYTF	TGTGCCAGTAGTATAGAGGGAGGACAGGTCGCTGGCTACACCTTC